Sequencing of this T cell receptor beta chain was carried out in a study of cytomegalovirus exposure and HLA in healthy donors (dated by TCRdb to about 2017). Concerning the study at large: An earlier analysis of roughly 500 of the donors reported around 280 Gb of sequence data and about 120 million unique TCR beta sequences obtained from about 200 million T cells. The study was designed to test whether signatures of past pathogen exposure could be identified by cataloging public T cell receptors. HLA typing covered class I and class II loci at four-digit resolution. Typing coverage differed by locus: A, B, C, DRB1 and DQB1 were typed in roughly 620-640 donors, DQA1 in 522, DPA1 in 600 to 610, and DPB1 in just under 480. In an earlier analysis of a few hundred of the donors, high-throughput TCR beta sequencing was used to judge whether each TCR beta V gene segment behaved as functional or pseudogenic. In the later analysis, no new phenotypic data were used to find candidate immune exposures; instead, reliance was placed on TCR beta sequences and their occurrence across donors. In addition to the first cohort of around 670 subjects, a separate validation cohort of approximately 130 different subjects was used. To predict cytomegalovirus infection status, the study brought together high-throughput TCR immunosequencing, statistical association of individual TCRs with disease status, and machine learning. A later genetic analysis used genome-wide SNP genotypes for about 60% of the roughly 700 donors, treating that subset as a discovery cohort. Donor age, sex, ethnicity and CMV serostatus were compiled alongside the repertoire data. About five DR-DQ haplotypes were handled as single units for association and clustering, since linkage in the cohort was strong. An early release that covered several hundred HLA-typed donors contained approximately 320 gigabases of sequencing data and 70 million to 100 million unique TCR sequences. In a later analysis, previously published TCR beta repertoires from 550 to 750 donors were re-analyzed and high-resolution HLA genotyping was added so that TCR occurrence patterns could be studied. On average, about 200,000 unique TCR beta nucleotide sequences were sequenced per donor among some 420 genotyped donors of the cohort, with roughly 18% of those sequences being non-productive. Using immunosequencing, the study profiled T cell repertoires from about 620 subjects and related those repertoires to cytomegalovirus serostatus. All discovery cohort repertoires had been generated on a single sequencing platform. Of the 300 to 500 genotyped donors, 80% to 90% were placed in the genetic ancestry cluster associated with self-reported Caucasian donors.

Receptors were amplified or captured by the immunoSEQ multiplex PCR assay. A mixture of 60 forward primers for TCR Vbeta segments and 13 reverse primers for TCR Jbeta segments was used in the multiplex PCR. A multiplex PCR assay on genomic DNA amplified the CDR3 region of rearranged TCR beta genes. The amplified TCR beta libraries were sequenced on the Illumina HiSeq System as 87-base-pair reads. Concerning the study's data processing: A later analysis tallied around 82 million unique TCR beta chains across the 700 or so repertoires, and some 10 million of those chains were shared by two or more donors. Raw reads were error-corrected and collapsed into unique sequences with a nearest-neighbor algorithm that merged closely related sequences to remove PCR and sequencing errors. Alignment of CDR3 sequences to IMGT reference sequences was used to assign V, D and J gene segments. For a sequence to be retained, a match of at least six nucleotides was required to both a V gene segment and a J gene segment. A rearrangement counted as productive if the CDR3 had no stop codons and remained in frame with V and J, and every other rearrangement counted as non-productive. CDR3 was defined by IMGT convention, running from the second conserved V-encoded cysteine to the conserved J-encoded phenylalanine. In an earlier analysis of more than 550 of the donors, sequences lacking an unambiguous match to a single V gene segment were excluded. An earlier analysis of 500 to 700 of the donors classified V segments as functional when productive rearrangements were above 56.7% and as segregating when the standard deviation between donors was above 5%. To diagnose cytomegalovirus status from the catalog of TCR beta chain sequences, a statistical classification framework was built. V and J gene assignment, in a later analysis, came from comparing TCR nucleotide sequences with IMGT/GENE-DB human TR gene sequences. A later analysis assigned CDR3 sequences and most-parsimonious VDJ recombination scenarios with the TCRdist pipeline. In a later analysis, each TCR beta chain was defined by its CDR3 amino acid sequence together with its V-gene family, and reads lacking a unique V-gene family were excluded. In a later analysis, several hundred highly shared, low-generation-probability nucleotide sequences were removed to address suspected cross-contamination and a sequencing artifact. For each public chain, a later analysis derived a clonal expansion index from normalized ranks of inferred template counts within each repertoire. In a later analysis, generation probabilities were computed using a VDJ recombination model fitted to out-of-frame rearrangements, and the results were checked against IGoR. In a later analysis, TCR-TCR, TCR-HLA and TCR-CMV co-occurrence was scored with hypergeometric tests, and a repertoire-size bias correction was applied to TCR pairs. A later analysis estimated false discovery rates by permuting HLA or CMV assignments 20 times. In a later analysis, co-occurring TCRs were grouped using DBSCAN, with TCRdist sequence similarity added in when clustering inside HLA-allele-positive subsets. Repertoires with fewer than 30,000 or more than 120,000 public chains, plus five repertoires with anomalous nucleotide sharing, were excluded from co-occurrence clustering. In its TCRdb copy, this immuneACCESS table keeps in-frame sequences only and misses some clones. Where compared with another copy, unresolved V genes explain less than half of these, and the others have no known cause. V and J calls and clone size come straight from that table; D and trimming were deduced from the DNA. A total of about 200,000 clones appear in this sample, 65% to 85% of them only once. The ten most abundant clones make up less than 2% of the sample.

As concerns this clone: Its cognate antigen has yet to be identified. Base-call qualities are not available, and no considerably larger clone is one nucleotide away.

The investigation overall reported the following: The classifier was reported to diagnose cytomegalovirus status with high specificity and sensitivity in both the original cohort and the validation cohort. According to a later genetic analysis, donors in an Asian-associated ancestry cluster had fewer N-insertions in productive TCRs than the roughly 700-donor mean. Compared with equally common non-associated chains, HLA-associated TCR beta chains in a later analysis were more clonally expanded and had lower generation probabilities. Linkage disequilibrium might explain the correlated functional status among segregating V segments, but an unknown experimental factor could not be excluded. The authors suggested that the approach could potentially be extended to other disease states and immunological phenotypes. Assigning TCR associations to individual alleles was difficult when HLA alleles, especially DR and DQ, strongly co-occurred. The sequencing pipeline was judged likely to have produced a cluster of highly shared sequence variants as a technical artifact. HLA typing was unavailable for some donors at each locus, so association tests used only the typed subset. In vitro tests confirmed that a few of the cytomegalovirus-associated TCR beta chains recognize cytomegalovirus antigens. CMV serostatus was the only immune exposure information available for the cohort. Most TCR sequences were observed very rarely across donors, whereas some public TCRs were present in many individuals. In a later analysis, the rate of TCR association differed among HLA loci, with DRB1 alleles having the most associated TCRs and HLA-C alleles having the fewest. The earlier analysis of approximately 590 of the donors excluded around 17 rarely observed V segments, including chromosome 9 orphons, because counts were too low. A further reported finding was that TCR beta sequences accurately predicted the HLA-A and HLA-B alleles for most subjects in the first cohort. Some IMGT-functional V segments, including TRBV6-2 and TRBV6-3, could not be told apart with the 87-base-pair reads, so those segments were excluded. In this cohort, only TCR beta chains were sequenced, and detectable features were limited by the absence of alpha or paired-chain data. V-gene and J-gene trimming of TCR beta chains was associated with a missense DCLRE1C variant in a later genetic analysis, and the association was replicated in an independent cohort. Several of the top co-occurrence clusters appeared to be linked to parvovirus B19, influenza, CMV and Epstein-Barr virus, according to a later analysis. The study listed approximately 160 TCR beta chains as associated with cytomegalovirus. Roughly uniform sequencing depth across donors was assumed in presence/absence analyses, although this assumption may not hold. In a later analysis, most CMV-associated TCR beta chains were found to appear HLA-restricted, with HLA associations seemingly driven largely by CMV exposure. In a later analysis, some 18,000 TCR beta sequences were associated with specific HLA alleles at a false discovery rate of 0.05. In an earlier analysis of some 640 of the donors, most TCR beta V segments were observed in productive rearrangements about 87% or about 30% of the time, broadly matching IMGT annotations.

V ends up 6 bases short and J 2 bases short, with an unmatched junction base count of 9. The germline V gene encodes CDR1 SGHRS and CDR2 YFSETQ. Its CDR3 holds 15 amino acids, cysteine through phenylalanine. Just CDR3 DNA is preserved here, 45 bases in frame from base 1. The cohort consisted of fewer than 700 healthy bone marrow donors. Cohort members were all nominally healthy when sampled, although unrecorded immune exposures were likely present. The donor was CMV seronegative and was included in the group of over 300 seronegative cohort members. A peripheral blood sample was collected from each donor, and TCR beta sequencing was performed on peripheral blood mononuclear cells. Genomic DNA extraction from the blood cell samples was performed with the Qiagen DNeasy Blood Extraction Kit.

Material for sequencing was PBMCs. The clonotype comes from a man between 50 and 59 years old in good health and CMV-seronegative. The chain couples TRBV5-1 to TRBJ2-7, with 9 bases matching TRBD1. The nucleotide sequence is TGCGCCAGCAACTATGGGACAGGGTCTACCTACGAGCAGTACTTC. It translates to CASNYGTGSTYEQYF.